A selection of T cell receptor beta chains follows, all from one sample in a study of T cells in Graves' hyperthyroidism and ophthalmopathy. From the multiplex PCR reads, TCRdb called clonotypes with MiXCR, one entry per CDR3 protein. In the table there are 620,000 or so distinct CDR3 sequences, roughly 15% of which are singletons. What was sequenced was blood. The receptors here all came from a woman between 45 and 60 years old with Graves' ophthalmopathy. The CDR3 runs from the conserved cysteine through the conserved F or W. A D gene is named only where the DNA matches it firmly. Not all rows give a size; the values are once, few, many and, for expanded clones, a class.

v_gene: TRBV24-1; abundance: NA; d_gene: NA; j_gene: TRBJ2-1; CDR3aa: CATSVVSLSVFF; CDR3nt: TGTGCCACCAGTGTCGTCAGCCTCTCCGTGTTCTTC
v_gene: TRBV14; abundance: few; d_gene: TRBD1; j_gene: TRBJ2-1; CDR3aa: CASSPQGAVEQFF; CDR3nt: TGTGCCAGCAGTCCGCAGGGGGCGGTTGAGCAGTTCTTC
v_gene: TRBV29-1; abundance: many; d_gene: NA; j_gene: TRBJ1-1; CDR3aa: CSLTGRMNTEAFF; CDR3nt: TGCAGCTTGACTGGACGGATGAACACTGAAGCTTTCTTT
v_gene: TRBV20-1; abundance: many; d_gene: NA; j_gene: TRBJ2-5; CDR3aa: CSARDRLGFETQYF; CDR3nt: TGCAGTGCTAGAGACCGGTTGGGATTTGAGACCCAGTACTTC
v_gene: TRBV6-5; abundance: NA; d_gene: NA; j_gene: TRBJ2-2; CDR3aa: CASSYRTTGELFF; CDR3nt: TGTGCCAGCAGTTATCGGACCACCGGGGAGCTGTTTTTT
v_gene: TRBV7-3; abundance: NA; d_gene: NA; j_gene: TRBJ2-2; CDR3aa: CASSSQGSGELFF; CDR3nt: TGTGCCAGCAGCTCCCAGGGGTCCGGGGAGCTGTTTTTT
v_gene: TRBV5-1; abundance: few; d_gene: TRBD2; j_gene: TRBJ2-1; CDR3aa: CASSLVAGVVGEQFF; CDR3nt: TGCGCCAGCAGCTTGGTAGCGGGAGTGGTTGGTGAGCAGTTCTTC
v_gene: TRBV4-3; abundance: NA; d_gene: NA; j_gene: TRBJ2-7; CDR3aa: CASSQDQGRIYEQYF; CDR3nt: TGCGCCAGCAGCCAAGATCAGGGGCGGATCTACGAGCAGTACTTC
v_gene: TRBV6-1; abundance: many; d_gene: NA; j_gene: TRBJ1-1; CDR3aa: CASSARRLDTEAFF; CDR3nt: TGTGCCAGCAGTGCGAGACGGCTTGACACTGAAGCTTTCTTT
v_gene: TRBV5-4; abundance: few; d_gene: NA; j_gene: TRBJ2-5; CDR3aa: CASSRTREIVETQYF; CDR3nt: TGTGCCAGCAGCCGAACGAGGGAAATCGTAGAGACCCAGTACTTC
v_gene: TRBV7-9; abundance: NA; d_gene: NA; j_gene: TRBJ1-3; CDR3aa: CASSLGTSGSTIYF; CDR3nt: TGTGCCAGCAGCTTAGGCACCTCTGGAAGCACCATATATTTT
v_gene: TRBV3-1; abundance: NA; d_gene: NA; j_gene: TRBJ2-4; CDR3aa: CASSPPRRDNKNIQYF; CDR3nt: TGTGCCAGCAGCCCCCCCCGGAGGGACAACAAAAACATTCAGTACTTC
v_gene: TRBV6-1; abundance: NA; d_gene: NA; j_gene: TRBJ1-4; CDR3aa: CASKGATNEKLFF; CDR3nt: TGTGCCAGCAAAGGGGCAACTAATGAAAAACTGTTTTTT
v_gene: TRBV5-1; abundance: many; d_gene: TRBD1; j_gene: TRBJ2-1; CDR3aa: CASSAGQGEFF; CDR3nt: TGCGCCAGCAGCGCCGGACAGGGAGAGTTCTTC
v_gene: TRBV28; abundance: many; d_gene: TRBD2; j_gene: TRBJ2-7; CDR3aa: CASSPPVGGASEQYF; CDR3nt: TGTGCCAGCAGCCCCCCAGTCGGGGGGGCGAGCGAGCAGTACTTC
v_gene: TRBV3-1; abundance: NA; d_gene: NA; j_gene: TRBJ1-1; CDR3aa: CASSQGGTAEAFF; CDR3nt: TGTGCCAGCAGCCAAGGTGGGACGGCTGAAGCTTTCTTT
v_gene: TRBV15; abundance: NA; d_gene: NA; j_gene: TRBJ2-7; CDR3aa: CATSRELARTYEQYF; CDR3nt: TGTGCCACCAGCAGAGAGCTAGCGCGTACCTACGAGCAGTACTTC
v_gene: TRBV24-1; abundance: NA; d_gene: NA; j_gene: TRBJ2-1; CDR3aa: CATSDFGQEFF; CDR3nt: TGTGCCACCAGTGATTTTGGGCAGGAGTTCTTC
v_gene: TRBV19; abundance: many; d_gene: NA; j_gene: TRBJ2-7; CDR3aa: CASSRGGYEQYF; CDR3nt: TGTGCCAGCTCACGCGGAGGATACGAGCAGTACTTC
v_gene: TRBV7-2; abundance: many; d_gene: NA; j_gene: TRBJ1-5; CDR3aa: CASSLTPRPGNQPQHF; CDR3nt: TGTGCCAGCAGCTTAACTCCCCGCCCAGGGAATCAGCCCCAGCATTTT
v_gene: TRBV7-2; abundance: few; d_gene: NA; j_gene: TRBJ1-5; CDR3aa: CASSRTNQDQPQHF; CDR3nt: TGTGCCAGCAGCCGCACGAACCAGGATCAGCCCCAGCATTTT
v_gene: TRBV27; abundance: many; d_gene: TRBD1; j_gene: TRBJ1-2; CDR3aa: CASSPGQTKNGYTF; CDR3nt: TGTGCCAGCAGTCCGGGACAGACCAAAAATGGCTACACCTTC
v_gene: TRBV7-2; abundance: many; d_gene: TRBD2; j_gene: TRBJ2-1; CDR3aa: CASSLVSLAGPASYNEQFF; CDR3nt: TGTGCCAGCAGCTTAGTATCCCTAGCGGGGCCGGCCTCCTACAATGAGCAGTTCTTC
v_gene: TRBV29-1; abundance: few; d_gene: NA; j_gene: TRBJ2-3; CDR3aa: CSVDLAQTDTQYF; CDR3nt: TGCAGCGTTGATTTAGCCCAAACAGATACGCAGTATTTT
v_gene: TRBV10-3; abundance: many; d_gene: NA; j_gene: TRBJ1-2; CDR3aa: CAISEAGYGYTF; CDR3nt: TGTGCCATCAGTGAAGCGGGGTATGGCTACACCTTC
v_gene: TRBV6-5; abundance: NA; d_gene: NA; j_gene: TRBJ1-2; CDR3aa: CASSYGVLTNYGYTF; CDR3nt: TGTGCCAGCAGTTATGGGGTTCTGACTAACTATGGCTACACCTTC
v_gene: TRBV12-3/TRBV12-4; abundance: NA; d_gene: NA; j_gene: TRBJ2-2; CDR3aa: CASSLIPGPGGELFF; CDR3nt: TGTGCCAGCAGTTTAATCCCGGGCCCAGGCGGGGAGCTGTTTTTT
v_gene: TRBV6-5; abundance: NA; d_gene: TRBD2; j_gene: TRBJ2-5; CDR3aa: CASSYQGGDPQETQYF; CDR3nt: TGTGCCAGCAGTTACCAGGGAGGGGACCCCCAAGAGACCCAGTACTTC